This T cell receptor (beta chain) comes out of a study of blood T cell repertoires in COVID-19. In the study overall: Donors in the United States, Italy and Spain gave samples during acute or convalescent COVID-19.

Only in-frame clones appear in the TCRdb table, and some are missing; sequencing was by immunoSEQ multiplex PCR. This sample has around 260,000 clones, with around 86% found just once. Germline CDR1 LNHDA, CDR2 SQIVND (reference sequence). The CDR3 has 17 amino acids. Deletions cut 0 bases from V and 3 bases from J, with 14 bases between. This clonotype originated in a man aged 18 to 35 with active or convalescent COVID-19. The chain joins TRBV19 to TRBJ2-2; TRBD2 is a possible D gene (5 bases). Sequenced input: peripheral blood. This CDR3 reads CASSIDHPGIYTGELFF. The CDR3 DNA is TGTGCCAGTAGTATAGATCACCCCGGGATATACACCGGGGAGCTGTTTTTT. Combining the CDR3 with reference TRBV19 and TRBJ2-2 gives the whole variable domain DGGITQSPKYLFRKEGQNVTLSCEQNLNHDAMYWYRQDPGQGLRLIYYSQIVNDFQKGDIAEGYSVSREKKESFPLTVTSAQKNPTAFYLCASSIDHPGIYTGELFFGEGSRLTVL.